This section outlines one T cell receptor (beta chain) sequence together with its context. Authors' data handling: Amplifying reference gene primers gave estimates of nucleated cell counts. Clones were sequenced by immunoSEQ multiplex PCR, and TCRdb holds only the in-frame ones, with some missing. That table furnishes V, J and clone size, whereas the DNA furnished D and trimming. Of a few hundred thousand clones listed, about 85% are singletons. The data derive from a study of blood T cell repertoires in COVID-19. Background on the study: Acute and convalescent COVID-19 samples came from the United States, Italy and Spain. Nucleic acid was either cDNA or gDNA, and it came from T cells, B-cell-depleted T cells, or PBMCs.

This clonotype originated in a woman aged 18-30 years who had recovered from COVID-19. Sequencing used peripheral blood.

This CDR3 is CASSLAAASPSYEQYF. The DNA for the CDR3 is TGCGCCAGCAGCTTGGCCGCGGCTAGCCCCTCCTACGAGCAGTACTTC. The chain uses TRBV5-1 and TRBJ2-7; possible D gene TRBD2, 5 bases. The CDR3 loop spans 16 amino acids. Trimming removed 0 bases from V and 0 bases from J, with 13 bases in between. Germline V CDR1 and CDR2: SGHRS, YFSETQ. The full variable domain, with the rest looked up from reference TRBV5-1 and TRBJ2-7, is KAGVTQTPRYLIKTRGQQVTLSCSPISGHRSVSWYQQTPGQGLQFLFEYFSETQRNKGNFPGRFSGRQFSNSRSEMNVSTLELGDSALYLCASSLAAASPSYEQYFGPGTRLTVT.